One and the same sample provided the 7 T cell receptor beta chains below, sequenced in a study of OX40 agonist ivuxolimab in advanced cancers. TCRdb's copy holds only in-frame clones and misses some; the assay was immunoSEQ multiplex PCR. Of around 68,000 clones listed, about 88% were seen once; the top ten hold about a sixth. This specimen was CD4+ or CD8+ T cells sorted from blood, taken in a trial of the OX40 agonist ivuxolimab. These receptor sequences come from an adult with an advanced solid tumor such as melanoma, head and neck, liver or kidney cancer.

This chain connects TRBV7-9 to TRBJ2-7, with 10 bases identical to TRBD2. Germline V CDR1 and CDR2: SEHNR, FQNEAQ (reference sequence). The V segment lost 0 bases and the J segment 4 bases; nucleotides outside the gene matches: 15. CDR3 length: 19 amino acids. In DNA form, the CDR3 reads TGTGCCAGCAGCTTAGCGAGTGGACGGACTAGCGGACAACCGTACGAGCAGTACTTC. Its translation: CASSLASGRTSGQPYEQYF. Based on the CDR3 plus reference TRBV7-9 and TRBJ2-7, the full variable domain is DTGVSQNPRHKITKRGQNVTFRCDPISEHNRLYWYRQTLGQGPEFLTYFQNEAQLEKSRLLSDRFSAERPKGSFSTLEIQRTEQGDSAMYLCASSLASGRTSGQPYEQYFGPGTRLTVT.

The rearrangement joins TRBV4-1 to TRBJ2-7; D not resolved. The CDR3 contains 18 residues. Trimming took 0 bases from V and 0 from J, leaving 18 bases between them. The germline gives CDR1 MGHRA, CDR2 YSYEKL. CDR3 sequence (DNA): TGCGCCAGCAGCCAAGACTCTCCGGCAGGTCATAACTCCTACGAGCAGTACTTC. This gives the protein CASSQDSPAGHNSYEQYF.

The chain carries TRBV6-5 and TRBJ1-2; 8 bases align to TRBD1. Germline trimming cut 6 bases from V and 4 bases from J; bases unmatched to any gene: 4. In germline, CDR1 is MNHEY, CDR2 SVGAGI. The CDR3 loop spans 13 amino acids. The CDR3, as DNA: TGTGCCAGCAGCCAGGGGGCTAGCTATGGCTACACCTTC. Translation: CASSQGASYGYTF.

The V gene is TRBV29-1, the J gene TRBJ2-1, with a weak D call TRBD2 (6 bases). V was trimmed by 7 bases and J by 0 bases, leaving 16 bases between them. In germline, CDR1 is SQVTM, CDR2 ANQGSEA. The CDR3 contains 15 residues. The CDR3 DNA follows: TGCAGCGCTGGGACTTACTCAAGCTCCTACAATGAGCAGTTCTTC. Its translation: CSAGTYSSSYNEQFF.

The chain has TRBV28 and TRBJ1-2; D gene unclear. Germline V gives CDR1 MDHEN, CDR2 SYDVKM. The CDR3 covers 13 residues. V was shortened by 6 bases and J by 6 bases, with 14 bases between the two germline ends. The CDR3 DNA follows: TGTGCCAGCAGGTCGGACGCTATCGATGGCTACACCTTC. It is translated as CASRSDAIDGYTF.

The CDR3 is CASSPANTEAFF. CDR3 DNA: TGTGCCAGCAGCCCTGCCAACACTGAAGCTTTCTTT. The rearrangement uses TRBV11-2 and TRBJ1-1; D is undetermined. This CDR3 contains 12 residues. Germline lookup yields CDR1 SGHAT and CDR2 FQNNGV. The V end lost 5 bases, the J end lost 2 bases, and 6 bases lay between the germline ends.

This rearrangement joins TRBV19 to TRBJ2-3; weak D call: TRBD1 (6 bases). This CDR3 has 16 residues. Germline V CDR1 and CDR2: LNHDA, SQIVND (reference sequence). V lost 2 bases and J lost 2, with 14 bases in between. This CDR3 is CASSIFRGSTTDTQYF. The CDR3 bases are TGTGCCAGTAGTATATTCAGGGGATCCACCACAGATACGCAGTATTTT.